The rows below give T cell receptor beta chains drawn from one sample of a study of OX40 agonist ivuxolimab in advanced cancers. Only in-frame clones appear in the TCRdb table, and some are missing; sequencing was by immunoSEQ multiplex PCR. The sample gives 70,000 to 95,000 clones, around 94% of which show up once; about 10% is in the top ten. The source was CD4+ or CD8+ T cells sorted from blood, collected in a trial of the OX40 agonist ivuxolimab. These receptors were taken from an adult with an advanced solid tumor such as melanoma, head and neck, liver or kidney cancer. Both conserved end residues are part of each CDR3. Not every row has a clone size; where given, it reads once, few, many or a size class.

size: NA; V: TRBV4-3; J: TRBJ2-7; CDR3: CASSQDSPTGEQYF
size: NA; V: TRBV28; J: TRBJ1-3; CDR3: CASSPAPDGGNTIYF
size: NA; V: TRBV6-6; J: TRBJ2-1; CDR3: CASSTAGYGEQFF
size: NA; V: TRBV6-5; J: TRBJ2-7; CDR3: CASSSPSRGEQYF
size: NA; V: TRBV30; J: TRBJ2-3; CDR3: CAWSVQADTQYF
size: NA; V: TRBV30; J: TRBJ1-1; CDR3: CASDDAGNTEAFF
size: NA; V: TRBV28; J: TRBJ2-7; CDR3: CASSLSGQAPGYEQYF
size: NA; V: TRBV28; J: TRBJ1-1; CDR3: CASSSDRGHAEAFF
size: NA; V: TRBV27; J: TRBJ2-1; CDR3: CASSPDTGISSYNEQFF
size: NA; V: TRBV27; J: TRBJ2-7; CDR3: CASSLRQGGREQYF
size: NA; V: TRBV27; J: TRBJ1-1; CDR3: CASSPEFFTEAFF
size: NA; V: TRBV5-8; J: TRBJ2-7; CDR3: CASSFLRYEQYF
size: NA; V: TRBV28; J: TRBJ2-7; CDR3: CASSPGTGPYEQYF
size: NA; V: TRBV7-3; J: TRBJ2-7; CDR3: CASSLQPGTDEQYF
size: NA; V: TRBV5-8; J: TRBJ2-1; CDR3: CASSTSSGASNEQFF
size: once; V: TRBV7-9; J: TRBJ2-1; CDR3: CASRPLEREEQFF
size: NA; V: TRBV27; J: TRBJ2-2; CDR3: CASSLSGVTGELFF
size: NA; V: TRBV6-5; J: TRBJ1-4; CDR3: CASSYSGQGREKLFF
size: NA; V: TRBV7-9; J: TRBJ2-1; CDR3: CASSTSLYNEQFF
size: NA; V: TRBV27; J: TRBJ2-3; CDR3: CASTPGLSDTQYF
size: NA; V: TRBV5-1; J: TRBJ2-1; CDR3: CASTQFPTGDEQFF
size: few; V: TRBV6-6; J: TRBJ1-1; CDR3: CASSYDSLEAFF
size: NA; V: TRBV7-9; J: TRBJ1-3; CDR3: CASSVSGNTIYF
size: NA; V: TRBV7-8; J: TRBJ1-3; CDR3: CASSLGQSSGNTIYF
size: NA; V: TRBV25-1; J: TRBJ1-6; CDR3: CASTWSANSPLHF
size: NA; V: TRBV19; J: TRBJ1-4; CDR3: CASTRQGAGKLFF
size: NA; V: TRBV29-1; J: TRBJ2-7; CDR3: CSAQGVSYEQYF
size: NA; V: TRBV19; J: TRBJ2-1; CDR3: CASSPSGSYNEQFF
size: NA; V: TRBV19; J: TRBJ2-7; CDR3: CASSYGTTSYEQYF
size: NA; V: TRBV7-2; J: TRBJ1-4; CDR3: CASSLAVRGGPEKLFF
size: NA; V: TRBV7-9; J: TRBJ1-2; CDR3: CASSTDRTDFNYGYTF
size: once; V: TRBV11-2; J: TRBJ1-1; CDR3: CASSSNSGGWTEAFF
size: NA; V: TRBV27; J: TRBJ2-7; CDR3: CASGGAVSEQYF
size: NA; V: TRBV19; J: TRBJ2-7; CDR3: CASSIVGGGSSYEQYF
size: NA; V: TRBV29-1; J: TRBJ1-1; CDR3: CSVTPDSRTEAFF
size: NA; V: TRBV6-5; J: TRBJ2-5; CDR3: CASSFGGASGQETQYF
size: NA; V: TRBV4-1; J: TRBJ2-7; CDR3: CASSLGQGSSYEQYF
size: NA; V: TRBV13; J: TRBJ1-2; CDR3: CASSFRGPGEEDGYTF
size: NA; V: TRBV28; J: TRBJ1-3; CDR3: CASSLTPAVGAGNTIYF